A selection of T cell receptor beta chains follows, all from one sample in a study of radiotherapy plus CTLA-4 blockade in lung cancer. Clones were sequenced by immunoSEQ multiplex PCR, and TCRdb holds only the in-frame ones, with some missing. Here the sample spans approximately 94,000 clones, 80% to 85% being singletons. Sequenced material: peripheral blood, taken from a patient treated with radiotherapy plus ipilimumab. The receptors were gathered from a human donor with non-small cell lung cancer that progressed on radiotherapy plus ipilimumab. CDR3s include the opening cysteine and the closing phenylalanine or tryptophan. The D gene is left open where the match is weak. Where a row states a size, it is once, few, many or the class of an expanded clone; other rows omit it.

abundance: -
v_gene: TRBV27
j_gene: TRBJ2-3
d_gene: -
CDR3aa: CASAPLTGVGDTQYF
CDR3nt: TGTGCCAGCGCCCCTTTGACGGGAGTAGGAGATACGCAGTATTTT

abundance: -
v_gene: TRBV2
j_gene: TRBJ2-3
d_gene: TRBD2
CDR3aa: CASSYTGTSGINTDTQYF
CDR3nt: TGTGCCAGCAGTTACACCGGGACTAGCGGGATTAACACAGATACGCAGTATTTT

abundance: -
v_gene: TRBV2
j_gene: TRBJ1-1
d_gene: TRBD1
CDR3aa: CASSLTGEAFF
CDR3nt: TGTGCCAGCAGTCTGACAGGGGAAGCTTTCTTT

abundance: -
v_gene: TRBV5-6
j_gene: TRBJ2-1
d_gene: TRBD2
CDR3aa: CASSLLRLAGDSDEQFF
CDR3nt: TGTGCCAGCAGCTTACTACGACTAGCGGGAGACAGCGATGAGCAGTTCTTC

abundance: -
v_gene: TRBV5-5
j_gene: TRBJ1-2
d_gene: -
CDR3aa: CASSLQDNYGYTF
CDR3nt: TGTGCCAGCAGCTTACAGGATAACTATGGCTACACCTTC

abundance: -
v_gene: TRBV7-2
j_gene: TRBJ1-5
d_gene: TRBD1
CDR3aa: CASSRQGVSNQPQHF
CDR3nt: TGTGCCAGCAGCCGACAGGGGGTTAGCAATCAGCCCCAGCATTTT

abundance: few
v_gene: TRBV2
j_gene: TRBJ2-3
d_gene: -
CDR3aa: CASTFAVTDTQYF
CDR3nt: TGTGCCAGCACATTCGCGGTCACAGATACGCAGTATTTT

abundance: -
v_gene: TRBV5-1
j_gene: TRBJ2-2
d_gene: TRBD1
CDR3aa: CASSLVGQGARTGELFF
CDR3nt: TGCGCCAGCAGCTTGGTAGGACAGGGGGCGAGAACCGGGGAGCTGTTTTTT

abundance: -
v_gene: TRBV4-1
j_gene: TRBJ1-1
d_gene: -
CDR3aa: CASSEARPTEAFF
CDR3nt: TGCGCCAGCAGCGAGGCGAGGCCCACTGAAGCTTTCTTT

abundance: -
v_gene: TRBV10-3
j_gene: TRBJ2-2
d_gene: TRBD1
CDR3aa: CAIRTGGSTGELFF
CDR3nt: TGTGCCATCAGGACAGGGGGTAGCACCGGGGAGCTGTTTTTT

abundance: few
v_gene: TRBV15
j_gene: TRBJ1-1
d_gene: -
CDR3aa: CATSRDRVGAEAFF
CDR3nt: TGTGCCACCAGCAGAGATCGGGTTGGAGCCGAAGCTTTCTTT

abundance: few
v_gene: TRBV27
j_gene: TRBJ1-5
d_gene: -
CDR3aa: CASSPAAPQGPQHF
CDR3nt: TGTGCCAGCAGTCCCGCGGCCCCCCAGGGGCCCCAGCATTTT

abundance: -
v_gene: TRBV19
j_gene: TRBJ2-3
d_gene: -
CDR3aa: CASSQSSMRTDTQYF
CDR3nt: TGTGCCAGTTCGCAATCTAGCATGAGGACAGATACGCAGTATTTT

abundance: -
v_gene: TRBV4-2
j_gene: TRBJ2-2
d_gene: TRBD2
CDR3aa: CASSQGLAGVNTGELFF
CDR3nt: TGTGCCAGCAGCCAAGGACTAGCGGGAGTGAACACCGGGGAGCTGTTTTTT

abundance: -
v_gene: TRBV11-2
j_gene: TRBJ2-4
d_gene: TRBD1
CDR3aa: CASSLDLGQGENIQYF
CDR3nt: TGTGCCAGCAGCTTAGATCTGGGGCAGGGGGAAAACATTCAGTACTTC

abundance: -
v_gene: TRBV5-6
j_gene: TRBJ1-5
d_gene: TRBD1
CDR3aa: CASSLQGVRDQPQHF
CDR3nt: TGTGCCAGCAGCCTACAGGGGGTCCGGGATCAGCCCCAGCATTTT

abundance: -
v_gene: TRBV7-3
j_gene: TRBJ2-5
d_gene: TRBD2
CDR3aa: CASSLGLAGESGETQYF
CDR3nt: TGTGCCAGCAGCTTGGGACTAGCGGGAGAAAGCGGAGAGACCCAGTACTTC

abundance: -
v_gene: TRBV30
j_gene: TRBJ1-1
d_gene: -
CDR3aa: CAWSVGVAEAFF
CDR3nt: TGTGCCTGGTCTGTCGGGGTCGCTGAAGCTTTCTTT

abundance: -
v_gene: TRBV2
j_gene: TRBJ2-7
d_gene: -
CDR3aa: CASSDGRVSEQYF
CDR3nt: TGTGCCAGCAGTGACGGCAGGGTGTCGGAGCAGTACTTC

abundance: -
v_gene: TRBV10-2
j_gene: TRBJ2-7
d_gene: -
CDR3aa: CASRSGTGEQYF
CDR3nt: TGCGCCAGCAGAAGCGGCACCGGCGAGCAGTACTTC

abundance: -
v_gene: TRBV6-5
j_gene: TRBJ2-7
d_gene: -
CDR3aa: CASSYSSASYNYEQYF
CDR3nt: TGTGCCAGCAGTTACTCGAGTGCCAGTTATAACTACGAGCAGTACTTC

abundance: -
v_gene: TRBV7-2
j_gene: TRBJ2-5
d_gene: -
CDR3aa: CASSLIRGWETQYF
CDR3nt: TGTGCCAGCAGCTTAATCAGGGGCTGGGAGACCCAGTACTTC

abundance: -
v_gene: TRBV30
j_gene: TRBJ2-2
d_gene: -
CDR3aa: CAWSWAGAGTGELFF
CDR3nt: TGTGCCTGGAGTTGGGCGGGCGCAGGGACCGGGGAGCTGTTTTTT

abundance: -
v_gene: TRBV27
j_gene: TRBJ2-1
d_gene: TRBD2
CDR3aa: CASTSLKAGSYNEQFF
CDR3nt: TGTGCCAGCACCTCTCTGAAAGCGGGGTCCTACAATGAGCAGTTCTTC

abundance: -
v_gene: TRBV6-5
j_gene: TRBJ2-2
d_gene: TRBD1
CDR3aa: CASSWGTGATGELFF
CDR3nt: TGTGCCAGCAGTTGGGGGACAGGGGCAACCGGGGAGCTGTTTTTT

abundance: -
v_gene: TRBV7-9
j_gene: TRBJ1-2
d_gene: TRBD1
CDR3aa: CASSLVLHGTGNHYGYTF
CDR3nt: TGTGCCAGCAGCTTAGTACTTCACGGGACAGGGAACCACTATGGCTACACCTTC

abundance: -
v_gene: TRBV12-5
j_gene: TRBJ1-2
d_gene: -
CDR3aa: CASGLPTQEYGYTF
CDR3nt: TGTGCTAGTGGTTTGCCCACGCAGGAGTATGGCTACACCTTC

abundance: -
v_gene: TRBV18
j_gene: TRBJ1-1
d_gene: -
CDR3aa: CASSPGGAEAFF
CDR3nt: TGTGCCAGCTCACCGGGGGGGGCTGAAGCTTTCTTT

abundance: -
v_gene: TRBV10-2
j_gene: TRBJ1-4
d_gene: -
CDR3aa: CASSESSGADEKLFF
CDR3nt: TGCGCCAGCAGTGAATCATCGGGGGCGGATGAAAAACTGTTTTTT

abundance: once
v_gene: TRBV2
j_gene: TRBJ1-5
d_gene: TRBD1
CDR3aa: CASSDYSRGPNQPQHF
CDR3nt: TGTGCCAGCAGTGATTATTCGAGGGGGCCAAATCAGCCCCAGCATTTT

abundance: -
v_gene: TRBV29-1
j_gene: TRBJ1-2
d_gene: -
CDR3aa: CSVVRDTANYGYTF
CDR3nt: TGCAGCGTTGTTCGGGACACCGCTAACTATGGCTACACCTTC

abundance: -
v_gene: TRBV5-1
j_gene: TRBJ2-7
d_gene: TRBD2
CDR3aa: CASSLTSGSTHEQYF
CDR3nt: TGCGCCAGCAGCTTGACTAGCGGGAGTACCCACGAGCAGTACTTC

abundance: -
v_gene: TRBV5-6
j_gene: TRBJ1-5
d_gene: -
CDR3aa: CASARGAVFGQPQHF
CDR3nt: TGTGCCAGCGCACGGGGTGCGGTGTTCGGTCAGCCCCAGCATTTT

abundance: -
v_gene: TRBV11-2
j_gene: TRBJ2-7
d_gene: TRBD2
CDR3aa: CASSPISRGRAKGNYEQYF
CDR3nt: TGTGCCAGCAGCCCCATCTCACGCGGGAGGGCGAAGGGGAACTACGAGCAGTACTTC

abundance: once
v_gene: TRBV4-1
j_gene: TRBJ2-5
d_gene: TRBD2
CDR3aa: CASSPGTSGSSETQYF
CDR3nt: TGCGCCAGCAGCCCGGGGACTAGCGGGAGCTCGGAGACCCAGTACTTC

abundance: few
v_gene: TRBV6-6
j_gene: TRBJ1-2
d_gene: TRBD1
CDR3aa: CASRLGQTRQYGYTF
CDR3nt: TGTGCCAGCAGGTTGGGACAGACTCGACAATATGGCTACACCTTC

abundance: -
v_gene: TRBV27
j_gene: TRBJ2-7
d_gene: -
CDR3aa: CASSQKGGSYEQYF
CDR3nt: TGTGCCAGCAGTCAAAAGGGGGGCTCCTACGAGCAGTACTTC

abundance: -
v_gene: TRBV6-1
j_gene: TRBJ2-5
d_gene: -
CDR3aa: CATLLDGTRETQYF
CDR3nt: TGTGCCACCCTTTTGGACGGGACCCGAGAGACCCAGTACTTC

abundance: -
v_gene: TRBV2
j_gene: TRBJ1-1
d_gene: -
CDR3aa: CASRYWRVPDTEAFF
CDR3nt: TGTGCCAGCAGGTATTGGAGGGTCCCGGACACTGAAGCTTTCTTT

abundance: -
v_gene: TRBV2
j_gene: TRBJ1-1
d_gene: TRBD1
CDR3aa: CATKQGANTEAFF
CDR3nt: TGTGCCACGAAACAGGGGGCGAACACTGAAGCTTTCTTT

abundance: -
v_gene: TRBV12-5
j_gene: TRBJ2-3
d_gene: -
CDR3aa: CASGPSQGTQYF
CDR3nt: TGTGCTAGTGGTCCAAGCCAGGGGACGCAGTATTTT

abundance: few
v_gene: TRBV12-5
j_gene: TRBJ2-5
d_gene: -
CDR3aa: CASGPRGRGETQYF
CDR3nt: TGTGCTAGTGGCCCGAGGGGGAGGGGAGAGACCCAGTACTTC